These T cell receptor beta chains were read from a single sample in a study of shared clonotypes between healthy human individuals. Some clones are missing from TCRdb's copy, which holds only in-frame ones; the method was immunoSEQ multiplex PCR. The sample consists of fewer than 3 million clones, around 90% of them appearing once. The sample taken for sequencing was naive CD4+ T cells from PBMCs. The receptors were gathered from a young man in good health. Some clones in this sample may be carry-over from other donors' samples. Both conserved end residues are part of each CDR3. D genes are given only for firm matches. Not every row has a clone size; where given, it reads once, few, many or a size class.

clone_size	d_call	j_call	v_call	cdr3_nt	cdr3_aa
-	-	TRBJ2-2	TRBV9	TGTGCCAGCAGCGTCGCCCCAAACAGCTTTGTGGTCACCGGGGAGCTGTTTTTT	CASSVAPNSFVVTGELFF
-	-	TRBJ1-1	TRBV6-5	TGTGCCAGCAGTTACTTTGGGGTGGCGAACACTGAAGCTTTCTTT	CASSYFGVANTEAFF
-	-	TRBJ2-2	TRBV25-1	TGTGCCAGCAGTGATTGGGCGGGCAACACCGGGGAGCTGTTTTTT	CASSDWAGNTGELFF
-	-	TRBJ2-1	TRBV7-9	TGTGCCAGCAGCTTAGTCGAGGCTCAGTTCTTC	CASSLVEAQFF
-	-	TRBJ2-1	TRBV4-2	TGTGCCAGCAGCCAAGGCATAGCGGAGTACAATGAGCAGTTCTTC	CASSQGIAEYNEQFF
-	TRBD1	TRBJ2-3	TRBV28	TGTGCCAGCAGTTTAAGGACAGGGCCGGATACGCAGTATTTT	CASSLRTGPDTQYF
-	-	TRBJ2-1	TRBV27	TGTGCCAGCAGCCTACCAGGACGGGCGTACAATGAGCAGTTCTTC	CASSLPGRAYNEQFF
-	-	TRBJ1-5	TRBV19	TGTGCCAGTAGTATAGTCGGGGCGAGCAATCAGCCCCAGCATTTT	CASSIVGASNQPQHF
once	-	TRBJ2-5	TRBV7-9	TGTGCCAGCAGCCGCCGGGACAACCAAGAGACCCAGTACTTC	CASSRRDNQETQYF
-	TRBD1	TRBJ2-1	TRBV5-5	TGTGCCAGCAGCAGACAGGGTATGGGGTTCTTC	CASSRQGMGFF
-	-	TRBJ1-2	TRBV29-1	TGCAGCGTTGAGCAAGGCGGTTATGGCTACACCTTC	CSVEQGGYGYTF
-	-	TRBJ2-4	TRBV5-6	TGTGCCAGCAGCTTGGCTATCTTCGGGGCGGACCTAAAAAACATTCAGTACTTC	CASSLAIFGADLKNIQYF
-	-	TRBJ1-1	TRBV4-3	TGCGCCAGCAGCCAAATAGACCACACTGAAGCTTTCTTT	CASSQIDHTEAFF
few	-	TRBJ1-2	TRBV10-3	TGTGCCATCAGTGAAGCAGCCATAATGGATGGCTACACCTTC	CAISEAAIMDGYTF
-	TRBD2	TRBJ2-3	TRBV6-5	TGTGCCAGCAGTTACAGCGGGAGTAAGGGCACAGATACGCAGTATTTT	CASSYSGSKGTDTQYF